One and the same sample provided the 26 T cell receptor beta chains below, sequenced in a study of T cells in Graves' hyperthyroidism and ophthalmopathy. The investigators amplified TCR beta CDR3 regions from RNA transcripts. The study used the HTBI primer set for a first-round RT-PCR of the TCR CDR3. TCRdb reanalysed the multiplex PCR reads using MiXCR and keeps one entry per CDR3 protein. The sample shows approximately 610,000 distinct CDR3 sequences, roughly 14% of them seen only once. Sequences were obtained from blood. These TCRs come from a woman aged 40 to 49 with Graves' ophthalmopathy.

V gene TRBV19 combines with J gene TRBJ1-1; maybe TRBD1 (6 bases). Germline V gene data show CDR1 as LNHDA and CDR2 as SQIVND (reference sequence). This CDR3 is 15 amino acids long. Trimming pared 1 base from V and 0 bases from J, leaving 9 bases between. The CDR3 bases are TGTGCCAGTAGTATAGCAGGGGCAGTGAACACTGAAGCTTTCTTT. This codes for CASSIAGAVNTEAFF.

This clonotype was counted at least ten times. The chain carries TRBV4-2 and TRBJ2-7, with TRBD2 identical over 7 bases. Trimming cost V 4 bases and J 0 bases; bases outside gene matches: 21. Germline V lookup: CDR1 LGHNA, CDR2 YNFKEQ. This CDR3 contains 20 residues. DNA of the CDR3: TGTGCCAGCAGCCTGAGCCGGGCTAGCGGAGGCTTGGGGGACTCCTACGAGCAGTACTTC. Amino acids: CASSLSRASGGLGDSYEQYF.

The chain carries TRBV20-1 and TRBJ1-5; no firm D call. In germline, CDR1 is DFQATT, CDR2 SNEGSKA (reference sequence). V was shortened by 6 bases and J by 8 bases, with 14 bases between the two germline ends. CDR3 length equals 12 residues. Written as DNA, the CDR3 is TGCAGTGCCCAGAACAGAGGCAAGCCCCAGCATTTT. Protein sequence: CSAQNRGKPQHF.

This clonotype was seen a handful of times. The J gene is TRBJ2-2, the V gene TRBV11-1; 8 bases map to TRBD2. The CDR3 loop spans 17 amino acids. The germline V gene has CDR1 SGHAT and CDR2 FQDESV (reference sequence). V was pared by 0 bases and J by 4 bases, with 7 bases of the junction left unmatched. The CDR3 nucleotides are TGTGCCAGCAGCTTAGCGTTGGTAGCGGGACCCACCGGGGAGCTGTTTTTT. As protein: CASSLALVAGPTGELFF.

The chain combines TRBV28 with TRBJ2-7; 14 bases agree with TRBD2. With 6 bases clipped from V and 2 bases from J, the junction kept 6 bases outside the gene matches. Per the germline V gene, CDR1 is MDHEN and CDR2 is SYDVKM. The CDR3 has 16 amino acids. CDR3 in amino acids: CASRAGLAGGTYEQYF. CDR3 nucleotide sequence: TGTGCCAGCAGGGCTGGACTAGCGGGGGGTACCTACGAGCAGTACTTC.

At least ten counts were recorded for this clonotype. The chain employs TRBV6-1 and TRBJ1-1, with a weak D call TRBD1 (6 bases). The V end was cut by 8 bases, the J end by 2 bases, with 15 bases between. This CDR3 spans 14 amino acids. From germline, CDR1 is MNHNS and CDR2 SASEGT. The CDR3 region has the DNA TGTGCCAGCCATCTGGACAGAAGTAACACTGAAGCTTTCTTT. As protein: CASHLDRSNTEAFF.

Ten or more counts support this clonotype. The chain is built from TRBV6-1 and TRBJ2-3, with a possible D match to TRBD2 (5 bases). The CDR3 sequence is 13 residues long. CDR1 and CDR2 (germline): MNHNS, SASEGT. V gave up 9 bases and J gave up 2 bases, with 12 bases separating them. The chain's CDR3 is CASLSGSTDTQYF. CDR3 bases: TGTGCCAGTCTGAGCGGTTCCACAGATACGCAGTATTTT.

This clonotype was seen at least ten times. This rearrangement joins TRBV7-8 to TRBJ1-1; D is possibly TRBD1 (6 bases). With 5 bases removed from V and 1 base from J, the gap between germline ends came to 14 bases. CDR3 length equals 15 residues. Germline lookup yields CDR1 SGHVS and CDR2 FQNEAQ. The CDR3 loop reads CASSNTDSPNTEAFF. CDR3 sequence (DNA): TGTGCCAGCAGCAACACGGACAGCCCGAACACTGAAGCTTTCTTT.

In its sample, this clonotype was seen a few times. The rearrangement joins TRBV6-2 or TRBV6-3 to TRBJ2-7; D is unclear. Trimming removed 6 bases at V and 4 bases at J, with 16 bases between. This CDR3 has 14 residues. Per germline, CDR1 MNHEY and CDR2 SVGEGT. The CDR3 DNA is TGTGCCAGCAGCCAAGAATCTCAGCAATACGAGCAGTACTTC. The encoded protein is CASSQESQQYEQYF.

Many counts were recorded for this clonotype. CDR3 DNA sequence: TGTGCCAGCAGTCCCCCGACAGGGATGCAGACCCAGTACTTC. Residues: CASSPPTGMQTQYF. The J gene is TRBJ2-5, the V gene TRBV28, with 7 nucleotides matching TRBD1. The CDR3 totals 14 residues. CDR1 is MDHEN, CDR2 SYDVKM, per germline. Trimming removed 5 bases from V and 6 bases from J; junction bases left unmatched: 9.

This clonotype was seen repeatedly, ten times or more. This chain uses TRBV29-1 with TRBJ2-5, with D maybe TRBD1 (5 bases). In germline, CDR1 is SQVTM, CDR2 ANQGSEA. There are 15 residues in the CDR3. Trimming took 4 bases from V and 5 from J, leaving 20 bases between them. DNA for the CDR3: TGCAGCGTTGTTGGCGGATTGACAGACGGGGAGACCCAGTACTTC. As protein: CSVVGGLTDGETQYF.

There are a few counts of this clonotype. The rearrangement uses TRBV20-1 and TRBJ2-3, with 7 bases lining up with TRBD2. J was trimmed by 5 bases and V by 6 bases; bases with no gene match: 26. Germline CDR1 and CDR2: DFQATT and SNEGSKA (reference sequence). The CDR3 spans 19 residues. The CDR3 is CSAPRAYRGLGKRGDTQYF. CDR3 DNA: TGCAGTGCCCCCAGGGCATATAGAGGACTAGGGAAGCGAGGAGATACGCAGTATTTT.

This clonotype was observed many times. The CDR3 coding sequence is TGTGCCAGCAGTTTGAGCGGGAGTACTGCTGGGGAGCTGTTTTTT. Its translation is CASSLSGSTAGELFF. The chain couples TRBV12-3 or TRBV12-4 to TRBJ2-2; 8 bases align to TRBD2. The CDR3 length is 15 residues. V gave up 3 bases and J gave up 8 bases; unmatched junction bases: 8.

This clonotype was detected many times. CDR3 DNA: TGTGCCAGCAGTGGAGAGTTTCCTGGAGCTAACTATGGCTACACCTTC. This encodes CASSGEFPGANYGYTF. The gene calls are TRBV2 and TRBJ1-2; D is unclear. The germline V gene has CDR1 SNHLY and CDR2 FYNNEI. The length of the CDR3 is 16 residues. V lost 4 bases and J lost 0, with 15 bases in between.

The chain combines TRBV11-1 with TRBJ2-5; 8 bases agree with TRBD2. The CDR3 extends over 17 amino acids. With 5 bases clipped from V and 4 bases from J, the junction kept 15 bases outside the gene matches. Germline assignment: CDR1 SGHAT and CDR2 FQDESV (reference sequence). The CDR3 DNA follows: TGTGCCAGCAGCCAAGGTTGGACTAGCACCGGGGGAGAGACCCAGTACTTC. This translates into CASSQGWTSTGGETQYF.

This clonotype was seen only a few times. The rearrangement links TRBV20-1 to TRBJ1-1; 7 bases are a match to TRBD1. CDR3 length: 14 residues. V gave up 6 bases and J gave up 3 bases; unmatched junction bases: 10. The germline V gene encodes CDR1 DFQATT and CDR2 SNEGSKA (reference sequence). CDR3 amino acids: CSAGRQGGHTEAFF. DNA of the CDR3: TGCAGTGCAGGCAGACAGGGTGGGCACACTGAAGCTTTCTTT.

This clonotype was recorded many times. The genes are TRBV12-3 or TRBV12-4 and TRBJ2-7; D assignment may be TRBD1 or TRBD2 (5 bases each). Trimming stripped 6 bases from V and 2 bases from J, with 14 bases between. This CDR3 has 14 amino acids. This chain's CDR3 is CASSTGTSTYEQYF. The CDR3 DNA sequence: TGTGCCAGCAGCACCGGGACCTCTACCTACGAGCAGTACTTC.

CDR3 sequence: CASSPVSAAVAIYTF. The CDR3 DNA is TGTGCCAGCTCACCAGTCTCCGCTGCCGTAGCGATCTACACCTTC. The chain carries TRBV18 and TRBJ1-2; the D is unclear. Germline CDR1 is KGHSH and CDR2 is LQKENI. Between the trimmed V and J ends, which lost 2 bases and 10 bases, there was a span of 20 bases. The CDR3 is 15 amino acids. Supplemented by reference TRBV18 and TRBJ1-2, the full variable domain reads NAGVMQNPRHLVRRRGQEARLRCSPMKGHSHVYWYRQLPEEGLKFMVYLQKENIIDESGMPKERFSAEFPKEGPSILRIQQVVRGDSAAYFCASSPVSAAVAIYTFGSGTRLTVV.

This clonotype has a handful of counts. The chain is built from TRBV20-1 and TRBJ1-1; no clear D. V lost 0 bases to trimming and J lost 7 bases, with 24 bases between them. The germline V gene encodes CDR1 DFQATT and CDR2 SNEGSKA (reference sequence). The CDR3 is 17 amino acids. CDR3 loop: CSARDSYGPALVDEAFF. In DNA, the CDR3 is TGCAGTGCTAGAGATTCATACGGCCCCGCGTTGGTTGATGAAGCTTTCTTT.

This clonotype was recorded many times. The chain joins TRBV19 to TRBJ2-5, with D tentatively TRBD2 (6 bases). This CDR3 spans 14 amino acids. CDR1 is LNHDA, CDR2 SQIVND, per germline (reference sequence). Trimming stripped 1 base from V and 5 bases from J, with 11 bases between. DNA of the CDR3: TGTGCCAGTAGTATAGTCGCAGGGAGGGAGACCCAGTACTTC. Its protein product is CASSIVAGRETQYF.

This chain's CDR3 is CASSEKLGSSYEQYF. Written as DNA, the CDR3 is TGTGCCAGCAGTGAGAAGCTGGGTAGCTCCTACGAGCAGTACTTC. The chain links TRBV12-3 or TRBV12-4 to TRBJ2-7, with no clear D. V was pared by 5 bases and J by 0 bases, with 14 bases between. This CDR3 contains 15 residues.

This clonotype occurred many times. The rearrangement uses TRBV6-2 or TRBV6-3 and TRBJ2-7; D tentatively reads TRBD1 or TRBD2 (5 bases each). The CDR3 covers 16 residues. The germline CDR1 and CDR2 sequences are MNHEY and SVGEGT. The V and J ends lost 3 bases and 3 bases respectively, with 18 bases between them. In nucleotides, the CDR3 is TGTGCCAGCAGTTATCCCAGGGCCCGGGGTAACTACGAGCAGTACTTC. It encodes CASSYPRARGNYEQYF.

A note on this clonotype: This may come from a read error, since a much larger clone is one base off. The CDR3 carries no conserved terminal phenylalanine or tryptophan, so it likely arises from a read error. The gene calls are TRBV30 and TRBJ1-1; D is perhaps TRBD1 (5 bases). The germline CDR1 and CDR2 sequences are GTSNPN and SVGIG (reference sequence). The CDR3 loop spans 12 amino acids. Trimming took off 8 bases at V and 2 bases at J, with 12 bases between the two ends. Here the CDR3 reads CAGGDSNTEAFS. CDR3 in DNA: TGTGCCGGGGGGGACTCTAACACTGAAGCTTTCTCT.

The J gene is TRBJ2-7, the V gene TRBV2; tentatively, D is TRBD1 (5 bases). The CDR3 runs 15 residues. Germline V gives CDR1 SNHLY, CDR2 FYNNEI. V shed 3 bases and J shed 0 bases, with 12 bases lying between them. The CDR3, as DNA: TGTGCCAGCAGTGACCCAGACAGAGTCTCCTACGAGCAGTACTTC. The encoded protein is CASSDPDRVSYEQYF.

This clonotype was seen at least ten times. The rearrangement joins TRBV20-1 to TRBJ2-7, with 7 bases that match TRBD1. This CDR3 region has 12 residues. Germline CDR1 and CDR2: DFQATT and SNEGSKA (reference sequence). V dropped 6 bases and J dropped 2; count of bases not matched to a gene: 4. CDR3 region: CSAGDSTYEQYF. For the CDR3, the DNA is TGCAGTGCAGGGGACAGTACCTACGAGCAGTACTTC.

This clonotype was recorded many times. The genes are TRBV19 and TRBJ1-1, with D hard to call. Trimming removed 7 bases at V and 2 bases at J, with 14 bases between. This CDR3 region has 14 residues. Looked up from germline, CDR1 is LNHDA and CDR2 is SQIVND (reference sequence). The CDR3 loop reads CASKTDRVNTEAFF. The CDR3 DNA reads as TGTGCCAGTAAGACGGACCGAGTTAACACTGAAGCTTTCTTT. Variable domain in full (rest from reference TRBV19 and TRBJ1-1): DGGITQSPKYLFRKEGQNVTLSCEQNLNHDAMYWYRQDPGQGLRLIYYSQIVNDFQKGDIAEGYSVSREKKESFPLTVTSAQKNPTAFYLCASKTDRVNTEAFFGQGTRLTVV.